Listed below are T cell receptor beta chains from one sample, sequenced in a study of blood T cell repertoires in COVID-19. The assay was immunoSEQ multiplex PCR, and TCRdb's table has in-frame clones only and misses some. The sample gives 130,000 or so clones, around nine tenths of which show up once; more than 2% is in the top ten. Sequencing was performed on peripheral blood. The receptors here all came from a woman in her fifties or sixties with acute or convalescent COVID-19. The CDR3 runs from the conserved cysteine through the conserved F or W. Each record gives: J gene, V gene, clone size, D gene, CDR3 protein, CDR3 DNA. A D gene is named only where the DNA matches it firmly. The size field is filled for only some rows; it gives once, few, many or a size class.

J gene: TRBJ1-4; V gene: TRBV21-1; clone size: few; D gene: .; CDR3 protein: CASSKDDRTGNEKLFF; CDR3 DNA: TGTGCCAGCAGCAAAGATGATCGGACAGGGAATGAAAAACTGTTTTTT
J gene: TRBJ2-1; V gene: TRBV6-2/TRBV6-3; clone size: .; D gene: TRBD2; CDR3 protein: CASSDGTSGRGNEQFF; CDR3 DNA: TGTGCCAGCAGCGACGGGACTAGCGGGAGAGGCAATGAGCAGTTCTTC
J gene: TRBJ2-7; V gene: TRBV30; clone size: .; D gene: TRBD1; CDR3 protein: CAQGQGSYEQYF; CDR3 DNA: TGTGCCCAAGGACAGGGTTCCTACGAGCAGTACTTC
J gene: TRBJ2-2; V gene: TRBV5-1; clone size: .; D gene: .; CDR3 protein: CASSLEIGSAGELFF; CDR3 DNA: TGCGCCAGCAGCTTGGAGATCGGTAGCGCCGGGGAGCTGTTTTTT
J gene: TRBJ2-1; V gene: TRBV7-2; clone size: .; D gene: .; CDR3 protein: CASSLVAGSYNEQFF; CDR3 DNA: TGTGCCAGCAGCTTAGTGGCGGGGTCCTACAATGAGCAGTTCTTC
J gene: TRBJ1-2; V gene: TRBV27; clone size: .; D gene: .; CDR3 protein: CASPGAGWDYGYTF; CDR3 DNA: TGTGCCAGCCCAGGGGCAGGATGGGACTATGGCTACACCTTC
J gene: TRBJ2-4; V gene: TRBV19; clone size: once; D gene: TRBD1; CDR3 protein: CASSSTGYLDIQYF; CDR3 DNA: TGTGCCAGTAGTTCGACAGGGTATCTAGACATTCAGTACTTC
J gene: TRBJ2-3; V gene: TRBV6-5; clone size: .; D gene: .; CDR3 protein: CASSSGLPLGTQYF; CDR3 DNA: TGTGCCAGCAGTTCGGGACTCCCACTTGGTACGCAGTATTTT
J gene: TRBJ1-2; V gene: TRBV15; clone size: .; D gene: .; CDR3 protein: CATSRDSGGGYGYTF; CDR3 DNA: TGTGCCACCAGCAGAGATTCAGGAGGAGGCTATGGCTACACCTTC
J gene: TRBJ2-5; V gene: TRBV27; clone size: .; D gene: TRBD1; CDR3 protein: CASSLLGTGGFQETQYF; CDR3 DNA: TGTGCCAGCAGTTTATTGGGGACAGGGGGGTTCCAAGAGACCCAGTACTTC
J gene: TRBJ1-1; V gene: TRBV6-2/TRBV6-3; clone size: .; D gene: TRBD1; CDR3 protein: CASSSTGDRRRGTEAFF; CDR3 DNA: TGTGCCAGCAGCTCTACAGGGGATCGTCGACGGGGCACTGAAGCTTTCTTT
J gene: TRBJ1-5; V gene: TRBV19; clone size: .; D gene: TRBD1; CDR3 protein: CASSAGQGYSQPQHF; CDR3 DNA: TGTGCCAGTAGCGCGGGACAGGGGTACTCTCAGCCCCAGCATTTT
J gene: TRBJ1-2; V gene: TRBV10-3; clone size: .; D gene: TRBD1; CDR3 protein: CAISDPRTGGDYTF; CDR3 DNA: TGTGCCATCAGTGACCCCAGGACAGGGGGGGACTACACCTTC
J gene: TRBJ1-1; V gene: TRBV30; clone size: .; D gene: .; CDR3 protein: CAWRGGAAFF; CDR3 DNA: TGTGCCTGGAGGGGGGGGGCAGCTTTCTTT
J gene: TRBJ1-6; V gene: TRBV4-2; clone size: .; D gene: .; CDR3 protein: CASSPDSLESSYNSPLHF; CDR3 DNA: TGTGCCAGCAGCCCCGACAGTCTGGAGAGCTCCTATAATTCACCCCTCCACTTT
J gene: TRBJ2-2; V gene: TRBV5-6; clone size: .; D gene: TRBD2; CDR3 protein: CASSSGTSFWGGELFF; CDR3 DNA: TGTGCCAGCAGCTCCGGGACTAGCTTTTGGGGCGGGGAGCTGTTTTTT
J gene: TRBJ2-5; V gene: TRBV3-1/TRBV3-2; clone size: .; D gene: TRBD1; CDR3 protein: CASSLYRGRETQYF; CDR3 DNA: TGTGCCAGCAGCTTGTACAGGGGAAGAGAGACCCAGTACTTC
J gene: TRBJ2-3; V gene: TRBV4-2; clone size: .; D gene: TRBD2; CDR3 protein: CASSYASGESTDTQYF; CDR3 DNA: TGTGCCAGCAGCTATGCTAGCGGGGAAAGCACAGATACGCAGTATTTT
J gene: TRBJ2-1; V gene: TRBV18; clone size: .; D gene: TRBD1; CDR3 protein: CASSPLAPGQGAQNEQFF; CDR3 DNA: TGTGCCAGCTCACCTCTTGCACCGGGACAGGGGGCGCAAAATGAGCAGTTCTTC
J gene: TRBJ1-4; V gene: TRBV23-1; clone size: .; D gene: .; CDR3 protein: CASSQSRGINEKLFF; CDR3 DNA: TGCGCCAGCAGTCAATCCCGGGGGATTAATGAAAAACTGTTTTTT
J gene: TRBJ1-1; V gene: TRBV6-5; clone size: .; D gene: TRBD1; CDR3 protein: CASRGRQGGSTEAFF; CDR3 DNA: TGTGCCAGCAGAGGCCGACAGGGGGGCTCCACTGAAGCTTTCTTT
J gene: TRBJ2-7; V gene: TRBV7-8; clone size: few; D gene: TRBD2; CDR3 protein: CASSRRGVRETSGTGEQYF; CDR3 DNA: TGTGCCAGCAGCCGAAGAGGGGTAAGGGAAACTAGCGGGACCGGCGAGCAGTACTTC
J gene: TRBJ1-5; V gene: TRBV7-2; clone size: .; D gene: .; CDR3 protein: CASSEGGDLQPQHF; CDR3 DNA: TGTGCCAGCAGCGAGGGCGGGGATCTTCAGCCCCAGCATTTT
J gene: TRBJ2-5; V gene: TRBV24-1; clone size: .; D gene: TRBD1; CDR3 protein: CATSVGTGGYETQYF; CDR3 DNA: TGTGCCACCAGTGTTGGGACAGGGGGCTATGAGACCCAGTACTTC
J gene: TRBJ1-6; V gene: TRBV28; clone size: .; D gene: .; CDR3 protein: CASSLESGGIIVSPLHF; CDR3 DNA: TGTGCCAGCAGTTTAGAGAGCGGAGGTATCATAGTTTCACCCCTCCACTTT
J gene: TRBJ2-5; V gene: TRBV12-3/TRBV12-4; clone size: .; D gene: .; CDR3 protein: CASSLGGVETQYF; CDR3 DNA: TGTGCCAGCAGTTTAGGTGGAGTTGAGACCCAGTACTTC
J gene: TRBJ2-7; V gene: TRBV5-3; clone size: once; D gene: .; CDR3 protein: CARTSVGAGSYEQYF; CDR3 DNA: TGTGCCAGAACCTCCGTGGGCGCGGGGTCCTACGAGCAGTACTTC
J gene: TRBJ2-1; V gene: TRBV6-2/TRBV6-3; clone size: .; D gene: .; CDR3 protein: CASSYDLGLSSSYNEQFF; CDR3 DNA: TGTGCCAGCAGTTACGATCTTGGACTATCGAGCTCCTACAATGAGCAGTTCTTC
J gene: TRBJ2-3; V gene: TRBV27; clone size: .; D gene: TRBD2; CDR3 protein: CASSSRLAATDTQYF; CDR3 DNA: TGTGCCAGCAGTTCCCGACTAGCGGCCACAGATACGCAGTATTTT
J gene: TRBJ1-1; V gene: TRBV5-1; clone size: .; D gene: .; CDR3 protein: CASSLARGPAVNTEAFF; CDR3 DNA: TGCGCCAGCAGCTTGGCCAGGGGACCAGCAGTGAACACTGAAGCTTTCTTT
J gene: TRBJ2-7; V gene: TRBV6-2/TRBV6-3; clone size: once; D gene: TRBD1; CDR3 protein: CASSYRQGTYEQYF; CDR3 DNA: TGTGCCAGCAGTTACAGACAGGGGACGTACGAGCAGTACTTC
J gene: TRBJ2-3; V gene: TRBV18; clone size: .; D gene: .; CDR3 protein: CASSPSSTRRATDTQYF; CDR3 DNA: TGTGCCAGCTCACCCTCTTCGACCCGGAGGGCCACAGATACGCAGTATTTT
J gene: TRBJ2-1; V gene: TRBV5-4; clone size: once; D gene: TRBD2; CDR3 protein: CASSPRTSGRAWDNEQFF; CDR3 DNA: TGTGCCAGCAGCCCGCGGACTAGCGGGAGGGCCTGGGACAATGAGCAGTTCTTC
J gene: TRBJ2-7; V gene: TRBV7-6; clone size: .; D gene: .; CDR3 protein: CATGTPGSYEQYF; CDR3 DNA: TGTGCCACAGGGACTCCTGGCTCCTACGAGCAGTACTTC
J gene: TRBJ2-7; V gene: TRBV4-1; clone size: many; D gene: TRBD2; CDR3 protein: CASSQSGRPYEQYF; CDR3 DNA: TGCGCCAGCAGCCAGAGCGGGAGGCCCTACGAGCAGTACTTC
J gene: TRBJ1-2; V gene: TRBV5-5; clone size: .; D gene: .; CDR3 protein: CASSFDGVYGYTF; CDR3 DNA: TGTGCCAGCAGCTTCGACGGAGTCTATGGCTACACCTTC
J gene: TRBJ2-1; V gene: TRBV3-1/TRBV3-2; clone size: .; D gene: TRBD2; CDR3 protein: CASSPGLAGGSSYNEQFF; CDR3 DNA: TGTGCCAGCAGCCCCGGACTAGCGGGAGGGAGCTCCTACAATGAGCAGTTCTTC
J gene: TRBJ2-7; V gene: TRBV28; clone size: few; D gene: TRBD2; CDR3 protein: CASGEGYEQYF; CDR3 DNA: TGTGCCAGCGGGGAGGGCTACGAGCAGTACTTC
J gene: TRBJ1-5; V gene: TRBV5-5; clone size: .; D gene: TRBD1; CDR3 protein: CASSLTGSVGQPQHF; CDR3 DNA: TGTGCCAGCAGCCTGACAGGGAGTGTGGGTCAGCCCCAGCATTTT
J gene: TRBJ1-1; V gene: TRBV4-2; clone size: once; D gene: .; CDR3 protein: CASSKGGDPPEAFF; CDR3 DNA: TGTGCCAGCAGCAAGGGGGGGGATCCCCCTGAAGCTTTCTTT
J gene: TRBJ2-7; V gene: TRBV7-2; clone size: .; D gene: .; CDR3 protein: CASSFSRGGPYEQYF; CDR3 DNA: TGTGCCAGCAGCTTCTCCCGCGGGGGCCCCTACGAGCAGTACTTC
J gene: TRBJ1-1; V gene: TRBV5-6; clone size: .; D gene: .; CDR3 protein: CASSRRSVSLNTEAFF; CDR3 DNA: TGTGCCAGCAGCCGGAGGAGTGTCTCGTTGAACACTGAAGCTTTCTTT
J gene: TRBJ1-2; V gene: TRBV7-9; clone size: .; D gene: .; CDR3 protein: CASSHLGGSLVQDGYTF; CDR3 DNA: TGTGCCAGCAGCCACTTAGGAGGCTCTCTCGTCCAGGATGGCTACACCTTC
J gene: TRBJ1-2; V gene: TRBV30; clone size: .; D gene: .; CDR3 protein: CACLSGGSGYGYTF; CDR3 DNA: TGTGCCTGTCTATCCGGGGGGTCGGGCTATGGCTACACCTTC
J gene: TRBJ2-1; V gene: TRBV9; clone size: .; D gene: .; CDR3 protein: CASSVGLESSYNEQFF; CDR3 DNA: TGTGCCAGCAGCGTAGGGCTGGAGAGCTCCTACAATGAGCAGTTCTTC
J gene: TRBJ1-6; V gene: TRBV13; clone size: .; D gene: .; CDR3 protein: CASSRWQGMTSSYNSPLHF; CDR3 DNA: TGTGCCAGCAGCCGCTGGCAGGGAATGACGAGCTCCTATAATTCACCCCTCCACTTT
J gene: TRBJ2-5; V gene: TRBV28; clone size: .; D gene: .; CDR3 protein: CASRDSSIPEETQYF; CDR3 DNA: TGTGCCAGCAGGGACAGCTCTATCCCCGAGGAGACCCAGTACTTC
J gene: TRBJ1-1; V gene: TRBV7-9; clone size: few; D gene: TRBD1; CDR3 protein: CASSLGQGNTEAFF; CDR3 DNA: TGTGCCAGCAGCTTAGGACAGGGGAACACTGAAGCTTTCTTT
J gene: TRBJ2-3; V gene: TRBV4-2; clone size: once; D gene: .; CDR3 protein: CASSQVGTGGGADTQYF; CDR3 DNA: TGTGCCAGCAGCCAAGTTGGGACCGGAGGCGGGGCAGATACGCAGTATTTT
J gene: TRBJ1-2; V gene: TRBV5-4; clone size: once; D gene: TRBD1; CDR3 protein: CASSSDRDYGYTF; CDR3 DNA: TGTGCCAGCAGTTCGGACAGGGACTATGGCTACACCTTC
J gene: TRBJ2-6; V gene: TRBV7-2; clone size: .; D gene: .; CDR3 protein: CASSLGPGQGFSGANVLTF; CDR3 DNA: TGTGCCAGCAGCCTTGGACCGGGACAAGGTTTCTCTGGGGCCAACGTCCTGACTTTC
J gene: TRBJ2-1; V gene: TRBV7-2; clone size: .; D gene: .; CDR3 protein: CASSLVASSYNEQFF; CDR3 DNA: TGTGCCAGCAGCTTAGTGGCTAGCTCCTACAATGAGCAGTTCTTC
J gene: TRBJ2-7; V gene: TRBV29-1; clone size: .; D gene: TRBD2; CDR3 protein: CSVGTSGFYEQYF; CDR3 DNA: TGCAGCGTGGGGACTAGCGGTTTTTACGAGCAGTACTTC
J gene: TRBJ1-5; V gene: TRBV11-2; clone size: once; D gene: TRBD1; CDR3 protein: CASSGGTVGNQPQHF; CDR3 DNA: TGTGCCAGCAGCGGAGGGACAGTCGGCAATCAGCCCCAGCATTTT